Reported below is one T cell receptor (beta chain). The source of the sample is a study of Ad26.COV2.S vaccination and SARS-CoV-2 variants. Profiling relied on immunoSEQ multiplex PCR, and the TCRdb table lists in-frame clones only, not all of them. The data show some 180,000 clones, 70% to 90% seen once. Germline V gives CDR1 SEHNR, CDR2 FQNEAQ (reference sequence). J was trimmed by 3 bases and V by 3 bases; bases with no gene match: 11. CDR3 length equals 17 residues. This TCR was recovered from a human donor who had recovered from COVID-19. The chain employs TRBV7-9 and TRBJ2-1, with 7 nucleotides matching TRBD2. This sample comprised peripheral blood, obtained after recovery from COVID-19. CDR3 region: CASSFQPLGRGYNEQFF. As DNA, the CDR3 is TGTGCCAGCAGCTTCCAACCTCTAGGGAGGGGCTACAATGAGCAGTTCTTC. Supplemented by reference TRBV7-9 and TRBJ2-1, the full variable domain reads DTGVSQNPRHKITKRGQNVTFRCDPISEHNRLYWYRQTLGQGPEFLTYFQNEAQLEKSRLLSDRFSAERPKGSFSTLEIQRTEQGDSAMYLCASSFQPLGRGYNEQFFGPGTRLTVL.